Each of the 25 T cell receptor beta chains below was sequenced from the same sample in a study of blood T cell repertoires in COVID-19. Only in-frame clones appear in the TCRdb table, and some are missing; sequencing was by immunoSEQ multiplex PCR. Of 250,000 to 400,000 clones detected, around 89% appear once; the ten largest clones hold approximately 1.8%. Sequencing input: peripheral blood. The receptor source for this set is a woman aged 30 to 39 with COVID-19, enrolled during active disease.

The rearrangement uses TRBV27 and TRBJ2-6; perhaps TRBD2 as D (6 bases). CDR3 length: 15 residues. CDR1 and CDR2 (germline): MNHEY, SMNVEV (reference sequence). The CDR3 here is CLWGRSYTGANVLTF. CDR3 in DNA: TGTCTTTGGGGGAGGTCCTATACTGGGGCCAACGTCCTGACTTTC.

This chain uses TRBV27 with TRBJ1-2; 10 bases agree with TRBD1. CDR3 length equals 13 residues. J was trimmed by 8 bases and V by 3 bases; bases with no gene match: 3. CDR1 and CDR2 (germline): MNHEY, SMNVEV (reference sequence). This chain's CDR3 is CASSFGTGEGYTF. The CDR3 bases are TGTGCCAGCAGTTTCGGGACAGGGGAGGGCTACACCTTC.

This chain joins TRBV13 and TRBJ1-2, with D perhaps TRBD1 (5 bases). Trimming removed 2 bases from V and 4 bases from J, with 11 bases in between. Looked up from germline, CDR1 is PRHDT and CDR2 is FYEKMQ (reference sequence). This CDR3 spans 14 amino acids. The CDR3 protein is CASSLRGFSYGYTF. DNA of the CDR3: TGTGCCAGCAGCTTACGGGGGTTTAGCTATGGCTACACCTTC.

The chain couples TRBV10-3 to TRBJ2-6, with D unclear. Germline values: CDR1 ENHRY, CDR2 SYGVKD. V was cut by 4 bases and J by 0 bases, with 4 bases left in between. This CDR3 contains 14 residues. CDR3 protein: CAISANSGANVLTF. CDR3 in DNA: TGTGCCATCAGTGCTAACTCTGGGGCCAACGTCCTGACTTTC.

The rearrangement links TRBV28 to TRBJ2-1; 10 nucleotides match TRBD2. V was clipped by 1 base and J by 3 bases; unmatched bases: 3. The V gene's germline CDR1 is MDHEN and CDR2 SYDVKM. The CDR3 totals 16 residues. The CDR3 nucleotides read TGTGCCAGCAGTTTATCGGCTAGCGGGGGCTACAATGAGCAGTTCTTC. Translating it yields CASSLSASGGYNEQFF.

This sequence joins TRBV15 and TRBJ1-5; D possibly corresponds to TRBD1 (5 bases). The CDR3 sequence is 12 residues long. The ends were cut back, 9 bases at V and 1 base at J, with 7 bases in the middle. The V gene's germline CDR1 is LNHNV and CDR2 YYDKDF (reference sequence). The CDR3 region has the DNA TGTGCCACAGGGGCCAGCAATCAGCCCCAGCATTTT. This codes for CATGASNQPQHF. Complete variable domain (other parts from reference TRBV15 and TRBJ1-5): DAMVIQNPRYQVTQFGKPVTLSCSQTLNHNVMYWYQQKSSQAPKLLFHYYDKDFNNEADTPDNFQSRRPNTSFCFLDIRSPGLGDTAMYLCATGASNQPQHFGDGTRLSIL.

The V and J genes are TRBV5-3 and TRBJ2-3; weak D call: TRBD2 (6 bases). TRBV5-3 is labeled an ORF, and its function is uncertain. Trimming left V 4 bases short and J 1 base short, with 10 bases between. The CDR3 has 14 amino acids. CDR3 DNA: TGTGCCAGAAGCCAACCGGGGGGCACAGATACGCAGTATTTT. Residues: CARSQPGGTDTQYF.

This rearrangement joins TRBV24-1 to TRBJ2-1, with 7 bases that match TRBD2. The length of the CDR3 is 13 residues. The V and J ends lost 4 bases and 8 bases, in that order; junction bases with no gene match: 4. Germline CDR1 and CDR2: KGHDR and SFDVKD. The CDR3 here is CATSDGLVDEQFF. DNA of the CDR3: TGTGCCACCAGTGACGGACTAGTCGATGAGCAGTTCTTC.

For this clone: Its ends do not fully match the called genes, so a read error is possible. The chain employs TRBV6-5 and TRBJ1-2; 9 positions agree with TRBD1. The CDR3 spans 12 residues. Germline CDR1 is MNHEY and CDR2 is SVGAGI. Here the CDR3 reads CASSSGTGYPSF. In DNA, the CDR3 is TGTGCCAGCAGTTCCGGGACAGGGTACCCCAGCTTC.

This clone came up once. The chain joins TRBV27 to TRBJ1-5; D is unclear. Trimming pared 0 bases from V and 2 bases from J, leaving 8 bases between. Germline V CDR1 and CDR2: MNHEY, SMNVEV (reference sequence). This CDR3 has 15 amino acids. The CDR3 here is CASSLSRGGNQPQHF. The CDR3 DNA sequence: TGTGCCAGCAGTTTATCTCGGGGAGGCAATCAGCCCCAGCATTTT.

The rearrangement joins TRBV5-4 to TRBJ2-1; D call uncertain. The CDR3 totals 11 residues. V dropped 4 bases and J dropped 6 bases, with 5 bases sitting between them. The V gene's germline CDR1 is SGHNT and CDR2 YYREEE (reference sequence). DNA for the CDR3: TGTGCCAGCAGCAGAGCCAATGAGCAGTTCTTC. Its protein is CASSRANEQFF.

The chain carries TRBV15 and TRBJ1-4; 9 nucleotides align to TRBD1. The CDR3 is made up of 15 amino acids. The V gene's germline CDR1 is LNHNV and CDR2 YYDKDF (reference sequence). After removal of 8 bases from V and 8 bases from J, the junction contained 12 bases not matched to a gene. The CDR3 nucleotides read TGTGCCACCGGGGACAGGGAAGGTGTTCGGGAAAAACTGTTTTTT. Its protein is CATGDREGVREKLFF.

This chain uses TRBV4-1 with TRBJ1-6, with 8 bases lining up with TRBD1. V shed 4 bases and J 7 bases; nucleotides not matched to a gene: 6. CDR1 and CDR2 from the germline V gene are MGHRA and YSYEKL. CDR3 length: 15 residues. The CDR3 loop is CASSPTGASNSPLHF. CDR3 DNA sequence: TGCGCCAGCAGCCCGACAGGGGCATCAAATTCACCCCTCCACTTT.

The chain combines TRBV14 with TRBJ2-5, with D possibly matching TRBD2 (5 bases). From germline, CDR1 is SGHDN and CDR2 FVKESK. The length of the CDR3 is 16 residues. Trimming pared 1 base from V and 5 bases from J, leaving 17 bases between. The CDR3 DNA follows: TGTGCCAGCAGCCAAGGATGGACCGCAAGGAGGGAGACCCAGTACTTC. It is translated as CASSQGWTARRETQYF.

This clone was found once. This rearrangement joins TRBV18 to TRBJ1-5, with unresolved D. The CDR3 has 13 residues. V lost 3 bases, J lost 6 bases, and 9 bases lay in between. The germline CDR1 and CDR2 sequences are KGHSH and LQKENI. CDR3 coding DNA: TGTGCCAGCTCACCCGGGGTGGGTCAGCCCCAGCATTTT. Translated: CASSPGVGQPQHF.

This clone has just a few counts. This sequence joins TRBV4-2 and TRBJ2-1; 9 bases match TRBD2. The CDR3 is 17 residues long. The J segment lost 4 bases and the V segment lost 0 bases, leaving 7 bases of the junction unmatched. CDR1 and CDR2 from the germline V gene are LGHNA and YNFKEQ. CDR3 amino acids: CASSQDSGGAVYNEQFF. In DNA form, the CDR3 reads TGTGCCAGCAGCCAAGATAGCGGGGGCGCCGTTTACAATGAGCAGTTCTTC.

The rearrangement uses TRBV29-1 and TRBJ1-1, with 9 bases that match TRBD1. The CDR3 spans 14 residues. Per germline, CDR1 SQVTM and CDR2 ANQGSEA. The ends lost 7 bases at V and 5 bases at J; junction bases unmatched: 11. The CDR3 nucleotides are TGCAGCGCTGGCTCCCGGGACAGGGTTACTGAAGCTTTCTTT. Its protein is CSAGSRDRVTEAFF.

The chain links TRBV2 to TRBJ2-5; 10 bases are shared with TRBD1. The junction had 2 bases not matched to a gene; V was cut back by 8 bases and J by 5 bases. The CDR3 runs to 12 residues. CDR1 and CDR2 (germline): SNHLY, FYNNEI. The CDR3 is CASLDRGETQYF. CDR3 bases: TGTGCCAGCCTGGACAGGGGGGAGACCCAGTACTTC.

This clone was observed once. CDR3 amino acids: CASSVGLHSTDTQYF. The CDR3 DNA is TGTGCCAGCAGCGTGGGACTACACAGCACAGATACGCAGTATTTT. The chain has TRBV9 and TRBJ2-3, with 7 nucleotides matching TRBD2. Germline V CDR1 and CDR2: SGDLS, YYNGEE. V trimming: 2 bases; J trimming: 0 bases; junction bases outside the gene matches: 3. The length of the CDR3 is 15 residues. Based on the CDR3 plus reference TRBV9 and TRBJ2-3, the full variable domain is DSGVTQTPKHLITATGQRVTLRCSPRSGDLSVYWYQQSLDQGLQFLIQYYNGEERAKGNILERFSAQQFPDLHSELNLSSLELGDSALYFCASSVGLHSTDTQYFGPGTRLTVL.

This clone was seen a handful of times. J is TRBJ1-3 and V is TRBV9; 7 bases match TRBD1. Germline V lookup: CDR1 SGDLS, CDR2 YYNGEE. This CDR3 has 15 amino acids. Trimming at V came to 4 bases and at J to 5 bases, leaving 9 bases not matched to a gene. CDR3 protein: CASSPGGQQRNTIYF. In DNA, the CDR3 is TGTGCCAGCAGCCCCGGGGGACAGCAACGAAACACCATATATTTT.

The chain carries TRBV5-1 and TRBJ2-5; 11 bases agree with TRBD1. The CDR3 is made up of 16 amino acids. Germline V gene lookup returns CDR1 SGHRS and CDR2 YFSETQ. The ends lost 0 bases at V and 4 bases at J; junction bases unmatched: 5. The CDR3 loop is CASSLATGTGGETQYF. In nucleotides, the CDR3 is TGCGCCAGCAGCTTGGCGACCGGGACAGGGGGAGAGACCCAGTACTTC. Together with reference TRBV5-1 and TRBJ2-5, the CDR3 gives the full variable domain: KAGVTQTPRYLIKTRGQQVTLSCSPISGHRSVSWYQQTPGQGLQFLFEYFSETQRNKGNFPGRFSGRQFSNSRSEMNVSTLELGDSALYLCASSLATGTGGETQYFGPGTRLLVL.

The chain recombines TRBV9 with TRBJ2-2; TRBD1 matches 9 bases. The CDR3 has 18 amino acids. CDR1 and CDR2 from the germline V gene are SGDLS and YYNGEE. The ends lost 4 bases at V and 4 bases at J; junction bases unmatched: 14. CDR3 DNA sequence: TGTGCCAGCAGCCCCCGCAAGGGGGACAGGGTTCCCACCGGGGAGCTGTTTTTT. Translating gives CASSPRKGDRVPTGELFF.

This clone turned up a few times. The chain links TRBV7-9 to TRBJ1-6; 8 bases agree with TRBD1. V was pared by 4 bases and J by 10 bases, with 9 bases of the junction left unmatched. The CDR3 has 15 residues. Germline CDR1 and CDR2: SEHNR and FQNEAQ (reference sequence). The CDR3 DNA is TGTGCCAGCAGCTGGGCCAGGGGGCGAGACTCACCCCTCCACTTT. Amino acids: CASSWARGRDSPLHF.

This chain uses TRBV4-1 with TRBJ2-5; 11 bases line up with TRBD2. The CDR3 extends over 15 amino acids. V shed 6 bases and J 13 bases; nucleotides not matched to a gene: 16. Per germline, CDR1 MGHRA and CDR2 YSYEKL. DNA of the CDR3: TGCGCCAGCAGTCGCGAGCTAGCGGGGGGCAATCGACTGTACTTC. The encoded protein is CASSRELAGGNRLYF.

This chain links TRBV10-1 with TRBJ2-1; the match to TRBD2 covers 9 bases. V shed 2 bases and J 0 bases; nucleotides not matched to a gene: 2. Per the germline V gene, CDR1 is WNHNN and CDR2 is SYGVQD (reference sequence). CDR3 length: 16 amino acids. CDR3 bases: TGCGCCAGCAGTGAGCTAGCGGGGAGCTCCTACAATGAGCAGTTCTTC. This sequence encodes CASSELAGSSYNEQFF.